The present TCR beta chain was sequenced within a study of blood T cells in healthy people across ages (dated by TCRdb to the mid-2010s). Study-wide context: In model experiments, template switching captured about one uniquely barcoded TCR beta cDNA molecule for every two T cells. To track age-related changes in TCR beta repertoire diversity, the study relied on deep sequencing normalized with unique cDNA molecular identifiers. Four age groups were formed from the donors: young (average approximately 17 years), middle-aged (approximately 40), aged (roughly 58) and long-lived (about 80). To avoid experimental bias, donors of different ages were randomly spread across the sequencing lanes. For two donors (one aged 18 to 30 and one aged 80 or older), the study analyzed two additional independent replicas of 1 million unique cDNA reads from the same blood draw. Summary of the overall study and its limitations: As age increased, observed TCR beta diversity per million T cells dropped in a roughly linear way, and a significant reduction was already evident by age 40. Conclusive comparison of naive and antigen-experienced compartments was prevented by the profiling of bulk unsorted PBMCs. Observed TCR beta diversity correlated strongly with the percentage of naive T cells measured by flow cytometry. Estimates of total diversity based on one million sequenced T cells were regarded as lower bounds and as underestimates. Because donor CMV infection status was unknown, age-related changes in expanded clonotypes were potentially confounded. Compared with the aged group, the long-lived group had more naive CD4+ T cells, fewer expanded clones and increased TCR diversity, suggesting age selection.

Library construction relied on 5' RACE. The sequencing machine was an Illumina HiSeq 2500. A second PCR of about 6 to 11 cycles was run with a J-beta primer mix and a sample-barcoded 5' primer. A template-switch 5' adaptor carrying 12 random nucleotides introduced a unique molecular identifier onto each TCR beta cDNA molecule. Each sample yielded at least 2.5 million CDR3-containing paired-end reads. The Mint cDNA synthesis kit, primed by a TRBC-specific oligonucleotide, was used to synthesize first-strand cDNA from all RNA. Following uracil-DNA glycosylase treatment, all cDNA underwent a first 18-cycle PCR with the universal primers M1SS and BC2_uni_R. The source study handled its data this way. For normalization, 1 million high-quality reads, each with a distinct molecular identifier, were randomly selected from each sample. Reads with shared molecular identifiers were discarded instead of being binned into consensus sequences. MiTCR, set to a Q25 quality threshold and the strictest error-elimination algorithm, was used for CDR3 identification, clonotype clustering and error correction. A nonparametric unseen species model with Euler transformation was used to estimate a lower bound on total TCR beta diversity. The public reads were quality trimmed at Q25 with fastp and then assembled into clones with MiXCR by TCRdb, keeping productive beta chains. Each CDR3 protein appears once, grouped with its most common genes and DNA. What appears here as the V and J calls and clone size reflects TCRdb's work, not the paper's. The sample table records about 1.4 million distinct CDR3 sequences; approximately 63% of these occur just once. In total, the top ten clones hold 6.5% to 8% of the sample.

Systemically healthy Caucasian individuals from Russia, some 38 in total and aged roughly 6 to 100 years, were included as donors. Roughly 10 milliliters of peripheral blood were drawn from each donor into EDTA-treated Vacutainer tubes. Ficoll-Paque density-gradient centrifugation was used to isolate PBMCs, with at least 6 million obtained per sample. Trizol reagent was used to extract total RNA from PBMCs, with at least 6 micrograms per sample. For every donor, flow cytometry on a PBMC aliquot measured the percentage of naive CD45RAhigh/CD27high T cells. Reading from cysteine to phenylalanine, the CDR3 counts 14 amino acids. Only the CDR3 portion is preserved as DNA: 42 bases, with reading frame beginning at the first base. Trimmed from V: 4 bases; trimmed from J: 6 bases; junction bases lacking a gene match: 4. The germline V gene (reference sequence) gives CDR1 as MNHEY and CDR2 as SMNVEV. Comment on this clonotype: The antigen this receptor binds is unknown. The record has no base qualities; no much larger clone is one base away.

The sequenced sample was blood. The rearrangement joined TRBV27 to TRBJ2-1; TRBD2 matches 9 bases in the middle. The sequence derives from a young man in good health. The nucleotide sequence reads TGTGCCAGCAGTTGGGCGGGAGGGTCCAATGAGCAGTTCTTC. This sequence encodes CASSWAGGSNEQFF.